This entry concerns a single T cell receptor (beta chain). Authors' methods: Nucleated cell number was recorded as an estimate derived from reference gene primer amplification. The protocol was immunoSEQ multiplex PCR, while the TCRdb copy is restricted to in-frame clones and leaves out a portion. From that table come the V and J calls and clone size; the DNA was used to work out D and trimming. This table holds under 200,000 clones, approximately 85% found once. Seattle's cohort entered during active infection and was followed longitudinally. The record originates from a study of blood T cell repertoires in COVID-19. Turning to the study itself: T cells, B-cell-depleted T cells, or PBMCs provided the cDNA or gDNA that served as material.

This CDR3 contains 14 residues. Germline CDR1 reads MDHEN; CDR2 reads SYDVKM. The V end lost 6 bases, the J end lost 0 bases, and 8 bases lay between the germline ends. This receptor was taken from an older woman with COVID-19, enrolled during active disease. The specimen was peripheral blood. The chain employs TRBV28 and TRBJ1-4, with D unclear. CDR3: CASRTLTTNEKLFF. The CDR3 DNA reads TGTGCCAGCAGAACTCTAACAACTAATGAAAAACTGTTTTTT.